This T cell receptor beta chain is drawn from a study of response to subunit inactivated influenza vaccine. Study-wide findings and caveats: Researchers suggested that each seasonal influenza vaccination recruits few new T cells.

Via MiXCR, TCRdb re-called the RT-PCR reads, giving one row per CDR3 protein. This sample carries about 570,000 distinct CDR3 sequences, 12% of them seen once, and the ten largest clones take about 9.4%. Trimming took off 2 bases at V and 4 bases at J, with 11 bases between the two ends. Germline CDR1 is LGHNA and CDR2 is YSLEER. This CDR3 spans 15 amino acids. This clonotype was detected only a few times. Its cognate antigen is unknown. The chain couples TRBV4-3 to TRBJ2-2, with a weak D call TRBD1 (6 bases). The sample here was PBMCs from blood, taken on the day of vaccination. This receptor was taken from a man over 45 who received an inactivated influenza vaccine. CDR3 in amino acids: CASSQSDRTTGELFF. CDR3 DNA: TGCGCCAGCAGCCAATCCGACAGGACCACCGGGGAGCTGTTTTTT.